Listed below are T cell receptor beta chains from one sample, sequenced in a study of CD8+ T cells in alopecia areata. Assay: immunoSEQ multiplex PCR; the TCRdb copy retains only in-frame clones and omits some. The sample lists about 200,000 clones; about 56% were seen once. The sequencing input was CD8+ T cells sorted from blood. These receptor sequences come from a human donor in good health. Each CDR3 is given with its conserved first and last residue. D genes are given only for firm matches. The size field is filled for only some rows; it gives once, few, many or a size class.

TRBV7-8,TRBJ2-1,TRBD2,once,TGTGCCAGCAGCTTGTTGGGGTGGCTAGCGGGCGATGAGCAGTTCTTC,CASSLLGWLAGDEQFF
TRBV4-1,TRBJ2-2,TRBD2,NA,TGCGCCAGCAGCCAAGGAGCGGGGGGCGGTACCGGGGAGCTGTTTTTT,CASSQGAGGGTGELFF
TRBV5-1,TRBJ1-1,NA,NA,TGCGCCAGCAGCTCCCCTCAGGGGAACACTGAAGCTTTCTTT,CASSSPQGNTEAFF
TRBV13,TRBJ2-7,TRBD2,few,TGTGCCAGCAGCTCGGGACTATACGAGCAGTACTTC,CASSSGLYEQYF
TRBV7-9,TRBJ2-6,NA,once,TGTGCCAGCAGCGGGGGGACTGGGGCCAACGTCCTGACTTTC,CASSGGTGANVLTF
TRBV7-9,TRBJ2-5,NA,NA,TGTGCCAGCAGCTTAGGTAGCAGCGCCTCGTACCAAGAGACCCAGTACTTC,CASSLGSSASYQETQYF
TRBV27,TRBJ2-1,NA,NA,TGTGCCAGCAGTTTAGGGCAGTACAATGAGCAGTTCTTC,CASSLGQYNEQFF
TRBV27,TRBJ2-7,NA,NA,TGTGCCAGCAGTTTCGGGCTGGGATACGAGCAGTACTTC,CASSFGLGYEQYF
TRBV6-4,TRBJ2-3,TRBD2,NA,TGTGCCAGCAGTGACGTCCCTAGCGGGGGGTCAGATACGCAGTATTTT,CASSDVPSGGSDTQYF
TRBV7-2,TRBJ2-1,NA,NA,TGTGCCAGCAGCTTGGGACCTAACAATGAGCAGTTCTTC,CASSLGPNNEQFF
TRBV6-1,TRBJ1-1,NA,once,TGTGCCAGCGGACCTCTAGGGAACACTGAAGCTTTCTTT,CASGPLGNTEAFF
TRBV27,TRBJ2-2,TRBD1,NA,TGTGCCAGCAGTCCGGGACAGGGCACCGGGGAGCTGTTTTTT,CASSPGQGTGELFF
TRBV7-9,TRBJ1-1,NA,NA,TGTGCCAGCAGCCAAGGAACAGGTTCTGAAGCTTTCTTT,CASSQGTGSEAFF
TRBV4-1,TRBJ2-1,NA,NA,TGCGCCAGCAGCCAAGAAGGGCCCTACAATGAGCAGTTCTTC,CASSQEGPYNEQFF
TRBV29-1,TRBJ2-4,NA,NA,TGCAGCGTTGAAGTTGCGCGGGGACCTTACTACGCAGCCAAAAACATTCAGTACTTC,CSVEVARGPYYAAKNIQYF
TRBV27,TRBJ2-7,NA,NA,TGTGCCAGCAGTTTCGGTTCTGCCTACGAGCAGTACTTC,CASSFGSAYEQYF
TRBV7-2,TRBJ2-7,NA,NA,TGTGCCAGCAGCCCATCCAGGGGCAGCTCCTACGAGCAGTACTTC,CASSPSRGSSYEQYF
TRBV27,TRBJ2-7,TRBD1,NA,TGTGCCAGCAGCTGGGGGCCGGACAGGGTCTACGAGCAGTACTTC,CASSWGPDRVYEQYF
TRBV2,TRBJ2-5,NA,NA,TGTGCCAGCGGAATAGGAGAGACCCAGTACTTC,CASGIGETQYF
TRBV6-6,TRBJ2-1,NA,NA,TGTGCCAGCACCCCCCAGGTGGTGTACAATGAGCAGTTCTTC,CASTPQVVYNEQFF
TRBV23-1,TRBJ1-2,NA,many,TGCGCCAGCAGTCAATCAGCCGGGGGCATTTGCTACACCTTC,CASSQSAGGICYTF
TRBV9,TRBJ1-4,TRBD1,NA,TGTGCCAGCAGCGGGACAGGGCCTAATGAAAAACTGTTTTTT,CASSGTGPNEKLFF
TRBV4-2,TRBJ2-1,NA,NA,TGTGCCAGCAGCCAACACATCGCTCAAAGTGAGCAGTTCTTC,CASSQHIAQSEQFF
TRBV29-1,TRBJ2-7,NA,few,TGCAGCGTCGACAGGAGCCCCGCCTACGAGCAGTACTTC,CSVDRSPAYEQYF